This T cell receptor beta chain was recorded in a study of cytomegalovirus exposure and HLA in healthy donors. 60 Vbeta and 13 Jbeta primers were used in PCR. The protocol was immunoSEQ multiplex PCR, while the TCRdb copy is restricted to in-frame clones and leaves out a portion. The sample yields under 200,000 clones, 75% seen once. CDR1 and CDR2 from the germline V gene are SGHRS and YFSETQ. The CDR3 runs to 14 residues. The clonotype originates from a woman aged 45-59 years in good health and CMV-seropositive. Sequenced input: PBMCs. The chain employs TRBV5-1 and TRBJ2-5; D gene ambiguous. The J call may be incorrect, as the DNA end agrees better with TRBJ2-7. CDR3 amino acids: CASSLDPDSYEQYF. The CDR3 coding sequence is TGCGCCAGCAGCTTGGACCCAGACTCCTACGAGCAGTACTTC.